The next 27 T cell receptor beta chains were all read from a single sample in a study of T cell responses to AZD1222 COVID-19 vaccine. TCRdb keeps only in-frame clones here, not all; method: immunoSEQ multiplex PCR. The sample includes approximately 150,000 clones, 85% to 95% of them seen just once. Source: peripheral blood, taken on day 0 of AZD1222 vaccination. These receptors were collected from an adult in good health.

The rearrangement links TRBV10-3 to TRBJ1-1, with 8 bases lining up with TRBD1. CDR1 is ENHRY, CDR2 SYGVKD, per germline. Trimming removed 2 bases from V and 3 bases from J; junction bases left unmatched: 5. The CDR3 is 15 amino acids. CDR3 nucleotides: TGTGCCATCAGTGAGCCAGAGACAGGGGACACTGAAGCTTTCTTT. This gives the protein CAISEPETGDTEAFF.

The chain joins TRBV7-2 to TRBJ1-2, with D possibly being TRBD1 (6 bases). Deletions cut 2 bases from V and 6 bases from J, with 13 bases between. The CDR3 has 14 residues. Germline V lookup: CDR1 SGHTA, CDR2 FQGNSA. CDR3 amino acids: CASSLIARGNGYTF. CDR3 in DNA: TGTGCCAGCAGCTTAATAGCAAGGGGGAATGGCTACACCTTC.

The chain has TRBV7-9 and TRBJ1-5, with D hard to call. The CDR3 has 16 residues. CDR1 and CDR2 (germline): SEHNR, FQNEAQ (reference sequence). Deletions cut 8 bases from V and 2 bases from J, with 19 bases between. In nucleotides, the CDR3 is TGTGCCAGCGATACTGGGGTGGGGTTTGGCAATCAGCCCCAGCATTTT. Translation: CASDTGVGFGNQPQHF. Full variable domain (outside the CDR3, taken from reference TRBV7-9 and TRBJ1-5): DTGVSQNPRHKITKRGQNVTFRCDPISEHNRLYWYRQTLGQGPEFLTYFQNEAQLEKSRLLSDRFSAERPKGSFSTLEIQRTEQGDSAMYLCASDTGVGFGNQPQHFGDGTRLSIL.

This clone was seen just once. The V call is TRBV4-1, the J call TRBJ1-5; 8 nucleotides match TRBD1. Germline CDR1 is MGHRA and CDR2 is YSYEKL. The ends lost 0 bases at V and 10 bases at J; junction bases unmatched: 8. The CDR3 is 15 residues long. The CDR3: CASSQDALTGDPQHF. The CDR3 coding sequence is TGCGCCAGCAGCCAAGACGCATTGACAGGGGATCCCCAGCATTTT.

This clone was seen only once. The rearrangement uses TRBV19 and TRBJ2-2; D unclear. The length of the CDR3 is 14 residues. Germline V CDR1 and CDR2: LNHDA, SQIVND (reference sequence). The V and J ends lost 2 bases and 7 bases respectively, with 11 bases between them. DNA of the CDR3: TGTGCCAGTAGTATAACCCCCCTCATCGGGGAGCTGTTTTTT. The encoded protein is CASSITPLIGELFF. The full variable domain, its missing parts supplied by reference TRBV19 and TRBJ2-2, is DGGITQSPKYLFRKEGQNVTLSCEQNLNHDAMYWYRQDPGQGLRLIYYSQIVNDFQKGDIAEGYSVSREKKESFPLTVTSAQKNPTAFYLCASSITPLIGELFFGEGSRLTVL.

V gene TRBV6-4 combines with J gene TRBJ1-2; 7 bases map to TRBD1. After removal of 8 bases from V and 3 bases from J, the junction contained 9 bases not matched to a gene. This CDR3 contains 14 residues. The germline gives CDR1 MRHNA, CDR2 SNTAGT. CDR3 DNA sequence: TGTGCCAGCGGAACGACAGGGATCCACTATGGCTACACCTTC. It encodes CASGTTGIHYGYTF.

This chain links TRBV30 with TRBJ1-1; D may be TRBD1 (5 bases). This CDR3 contains 15 residues. Trimming took 2 bases from V and 4 from J, leaving 17 bases between them. The germline V gene encodes CDR1 GTSNPN and CDR2 SVGIG (reference sequence). CDR3 nucleotides: TGTGCCTGGAGTAAGACCAGGGATTCCAGCACTGAAGCTTTCTTT. Amino acids: CAWSKTRDSSTEAFF.

V gene TRBV24-1 combines with J gene TRBJ1-1; D is ambiguous. Between the trimmed V and J ends, which lost 0 bases and 2 bases, there was a span of 3 bases. CDR1 and CDR2 (germline): KGHDR, SFDVKD. The CDR3 has 13 amino acids. CDR3 DNA: TGTGCCACCAGTGATTTGGGCAACACTGAAGCTTTCTTT. It encodes CATSDLGNTEAFF.

The genes are TRBV7-2 and TRBJ1-4, with 10 bases identical to TRBD1. Germline V gene data show CDR1 as SGHTA and CDR2 as FQGNSA. The CDR3 is 14 amino acids. Trimming took 3 bases from V and 5 from J; bases not matched to a gene: 0. Here the CDR3 DNA reads TGTGCCAGCAGCTTGGGACAGGGGAATGAAAAACTGTTTTTT. This codes for CASSLGQGNEKLFF.

The chain carries TRBV6-5 and TRBJ1-1; TRBD1 matches at 9 bases. Germline V gene data show CDR1 as MNHEY and CDR2 as SVGAGI. V lost 7 bases, J lost 3 bases, and 6 bases stayed unmatched. The CDR3 loop spans 14 amino acids. The DNA of the CDR3 is TGTGCCAGCACCAAACAGGGGGCGGACACTGAAGCTTTCTTT. Residues: CASTKQGADTEAFF.

The chain employs TRBV5-1 and TRBJ1-3; possible D gene TRBD1, 5 bases. The CDR3 is 15 residues long. V was shortened by 2 bases and J by 0 bases, with 9 bases between the two germline ends. Germline loops: CDR1 SGHRS, CDR2 YFSETQ. The CDR3 is CASSLSGISGNTIYF. The CDR3 bases are TGCGCCAGCAGCTTATCAGGGATCTCTGGAAACACCATATATTTT.

The chain is built from TRBV2 and TRBJ2-5; D might be TRBD1 (6 bases). Per germline, CDR1 SNHLY and CDR2 FYNNEI. There are 15 residues in the CDR3. With 4 bases removed from V and 5 bases from J, the gap between germline ends came to 17 bases. The CDR3 region has the DNA TGTGCCAGCAGTGTACAGGGCACTTTGGGGGAGACCCAGTACTTC. Amino acid sequence: CASSVQGTLGETQYF.

The V call is TRBV10-3, the J call TRBJ1-6; D is perhaps TRBD1 (6 bases). The CDR3 is 14 amino acids. Looked up from germline, CDR1 is ENHRY and CDR2 is SYGVKD. V dropped 7 bases and J dropped 7 bases, with 14 bases sitting between them. CDR3 bases: TGTGCCATCACTTGGGACATCGAGAATTCACCCCTCCACTTT. Protein: CAITWDIENSPLHF.

The chain employs TRBV13 and TRBJ1-2, with 8 positions matching TRBD1. There are 14 residues in the CDR3. Germline assignment: CDR1 PRHDT and CDR2 FYEKMQ (reference sequence). Trimming took 0 bases from V and 3 from J; bases not matched to a gene: 0. The CDR3 DNA reads as TGTGCCAGCAGCTTAGGGACAGGGGACTATGGCTACACCTTC. Its translation: CASSLGTGDYGYTF.

V gene TRBV21-1 combines with J gene TRBJ2-7; TRBD2 reflects the table's D call only, with no check against the DNA. TRBV21-1 is deemed a pseudogene. The CDR3 runs to 15 residues. The CDR3 reads CASSKRTSGSYEQYF. CDR3 coding DNA: TGTGCCAGCAGCAAAAGGACTAGCGGATCCTACGAGCAGTACTTC.

The chain carries TRBV5-8 and TRBJ2-5; TRBD2 matches 10 bases. Germline CDR1 SGHTS, CDR2 YDEGEE. There are 15 residues in the CDR3. Losses at the gene ends were 4 bases for V and 1 base for J; bases not matched to a gene: 4. CDR3 sequence: CASSPRTSGQETQYF. CDR3 in DNA: TGTGCCAGCAGCCCCAGGACTAGCGGCCAAGAGACCCAGTACTTC. Based on the CDR3 plus reference TRBV5-8 and TRBJ2-5, the full variable domain is EAGVTQSPTHLIKTRGQQATLRCSPISGHTSVYWYQQALGLGLQFLLWYDEGEERNRGNFPPRFSGRQFPNYSSELNVNALELEDSALYLCASSPRTSGQETQYFGPGTRLLVL.

This sequence joins TRBV4-1 and TRBJ2-3, with TRBD2 as a possible D gene (7 bases). The germline gives CDR1 MGHRA, CDR2 YSYEKL. The V end lost 0 bases, the J end lost 2 bases, and 18 bases lay between the germline ends. This CDR3 contains 18 residues. CDR3 DNA: TGCGCCAGCAGCCAAGAGGAGGGAGGCGGGGGCTTCACAGATACGCAGTATTTT. Its protein is CASSQEEGGGGFTDTQYF.

The genes are TRBV6-1 and TRBJ2-3, with D unclear. Per germline, CDR1 MNHNS and CDR2 SASEGT. The CDR3 spans 15 residues. Trimming shortened V by 1 base and J by 2 bases, and 10 bases separated the two germline ends. For the CDR3, the DNA is TGTGCCAGCAGTGAAGATGGTTTTAACACAGATACGCAGTATTTT. Its protein is CASSEDGFNTDTQYF.

The chain couples TRBV19 to TRBJ1-3; tentative D call: TRBD1 (6 bases). This CDR3 contains 15 residues. Deletions cut 10 bases from V and 1 base from J, with 17 bases between. Germline V gene data show CDR1 as LNHDA and CDR2 as SQIVND (reference sequence). CDR3 in amino acids: CAIKTGDASGNTIYF. As DNA, the CDR3 is TGTGCCATTAAGACAGGCGATGCTTCTGGAAACACCATATATTTT.

The rearrangement uses TRBV6-6 and TRBJ1-1; D perhaps matches TRBD1 (5 bases). CDR3 length equals 15 residues. Germline V gives CDR1 MNHNY, CDR2 SVGAGI (reference sequence). V was trimmed by 0 bases and J by 0 bases, leaving 8 bases between them. CDR3 sequence (DNA): TGTGCCAGCAGTTACTCCCGGGGCTTGAACACTGAAGCTTTCTTT. Protein: CASSYSRGLNTEAFF.

V usage is TRBV19 and J usage is TRBJ2-2; weak D call: TRBD1 (5 bases). V lost 4 bases and J lost 2, with 20 bases in between. The CDR3 covers 18 residues. The germline V gene encodes CDR1 LNHDA and CDR2 SQIVND (reference sequence). This CDR3 reads CASSRSGQLASNTGELFF. CDR3 DNA: TGTGCCAGTAGTAGGTCAGGGCAGCTGGCCTCCAACACCGGGGAGCTGTTTTTT.

The rearrangement links TRBV24-1 to TRBJ2-1; TRBD2 matches 8 bases. In germline, CDR1 is KGHDR, CDR2 SFDVKD. The length of the CDR3 is 17 residues. Trimming at V came to 3 bases and at J to 3 bases, leaving 9 bases not matched to a gene. The CDR3 reads CATSDATLAGRYNEQFF. DNA of the CDR3: TGTGCCACCAGTGATGCCACTCTAGCGGGCCGCTACAATGAGCAGTTCTTC.

The chain links TRBV19 to TRBJ2-5; the match to TRBD1 covers 9 bases. From germline, CDR1 is LNHDA and CDR2 SQIVND (reference sequence). The length of the CDR3 is 15 residues. The junction had 9 bases not matched to a gene; V was cut back by 5 bases and J by 5 bases. CDR3 sequence: CASSPNRGPLETQYF. The CDR3, as DNA: TGTGCCAGTAGTCCCAACAGGGGGCCACTGGAGACCCAGTACTTC. Filled out from reference TRBV19 and TRBJ2-5, the complete variable domain reads DGGITQSPKYLFRKEGQNVTLSCEQNLNHDAMYWYRQDPGQGLRLIYYSQIVNDFQKGDIAEGYSVSREKKESFPLTVTSAQKNPTAFYLCASSPNRGPLETQYFGPGTRLLVL.

This chain's CDR3 is CASSLGSGGYQETQYF. DNA for the CDR3: TGTGCCAGCAGCTTGGGAAGCGGGGGGTACCAAGAGACCCAGTACTTC. The rearrangement links TRBV5-5 to TRBJ2-5, with 9 bases matching TRBD2. The ends lost 0 bases at V and 0 bases at J; junction bases unmatched: 3. The CDR3 contains 16 residues. CDR1 is SGHKS, CDR2 YYEKEE, per germline (reference sequence).

The rearrangement links TRBV13 to TRBJ1-2; tentatively, D is TRBD1 (5 bases). Between the trimmed V and J ends, which lost 0 bases and 8 bases, there was a span of 16 bases. This CDR3 is 15 amino acids long. Germline CDR1 PRHDT, CDR2 FYEKMQ (reference sequence). The CDR3 DNA follows: TGTGCCAGCAGCTTAGGGACCCAGGGAGTAACCGGCTACACCTTC. It translates to CASSLGTQGVTGYTF.

The genes are TRBV12-3 or TRBV12-4 and TRBJ2-1; D perhaps matches TRBD2 (5 bases). With 5 bases removed from V and 5 bases from J, the gap between germline ends came to 10 bases. The CDR3 covers 13 residues. The CDR3 coding sequence is TGTGCCAGCAGTGTAGGACTGGACAATGAGCAGTTCTTC. Translation gives CASSVGLDNEQFF.

This clone turned up a few times. J is TRBJ2-7 and V is TRBV19; tentatively, D is TRBD1 or TRBD2 (5 bases each). Germline CDR1 reads LNHDA; CDR2 reads SQIVND (reference sequence). The germline V and J ends were trimmed by 4 bases and 3 bases, with 22 bases remaining between them. This CDR3 region has 17 residues. The CDR3 here is CASSKQATGLVIYEQYF. The CDR3 nucleotides are TGTGCCAGTAGTAAACAGGCAACCGGACTCGTTATCTACGAGCAGTACTTC.